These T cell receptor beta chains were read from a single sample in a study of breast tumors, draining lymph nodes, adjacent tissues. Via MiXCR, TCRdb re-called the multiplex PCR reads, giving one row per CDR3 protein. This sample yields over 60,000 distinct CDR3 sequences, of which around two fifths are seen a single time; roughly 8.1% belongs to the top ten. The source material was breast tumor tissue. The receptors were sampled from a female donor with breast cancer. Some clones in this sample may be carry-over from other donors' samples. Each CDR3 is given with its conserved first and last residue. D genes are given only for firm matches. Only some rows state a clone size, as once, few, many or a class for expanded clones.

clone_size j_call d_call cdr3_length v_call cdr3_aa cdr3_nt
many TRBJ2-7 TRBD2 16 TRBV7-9 CASSGRGGRGAYEQYF TGTGCCAGCAGCGGAAGAGGCGGGAGGGGAGCCTACGAGCAGTACTTC
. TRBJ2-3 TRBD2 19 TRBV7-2 CASSFLWGGLAGSTDTQYF TGTGCCAGCAGCTTCCTCTGGGGCGGACTAGCGGGGAGCACAGATACGCAGTATTTT
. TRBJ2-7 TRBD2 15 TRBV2 CASRGMGREGYEQYF TGTGCCAGCAGGGGGATGGGGAGGGAGGGGTACGAGCAGTACTTC
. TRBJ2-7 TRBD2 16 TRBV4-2 CASSQRGGRTQEAQYF TGTGCCAGCAGCCAGAGGGGCGGGAGGACCCAAGAGGCCCAGTACTTC
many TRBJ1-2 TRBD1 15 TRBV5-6 CASSPSGTGAYGYTF TGTGCCAGCAGCCCCAGCGGGACAGGGGCTTATGGCTACACCTTC
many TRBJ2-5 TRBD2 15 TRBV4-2 CASSRNSGIAETQYF TGTGCCAGCAGCCGTAATAGCGGGATAGCGGAGACCCAGTACTTC
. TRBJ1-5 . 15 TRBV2 CASSEAHSFSTLQHF TGTGCCAGCAGTGAAGCGCACAGCTTCTCGACCCTCCAGCATTTT
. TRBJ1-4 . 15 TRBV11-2 CASSTYTGANEKLFF TGTGCCAGCAGCACGTATACAGGAGCTAATGAAAAACTGTTTTTT
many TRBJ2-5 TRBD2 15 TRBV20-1 CSASASGGARETQYF TGCAGTGCTAGTGCTAGCGGGGGGGCTAGGGAGACCCAGTACTTC
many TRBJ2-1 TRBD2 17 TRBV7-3 CASSPKRLAGVDNEQFF TGTGCCAGCAGCCCAAAGAGACTAGCGGGAGTGGACAATGAGCAGTTCTTC
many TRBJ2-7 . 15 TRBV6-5 CASSYSFDGIHEQYF TGTGCCAGCAGTTACTCATTCGACGGGATACACGAGCAGTACTTC
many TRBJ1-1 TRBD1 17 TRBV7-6 CASSSSRTGSMNTEAFF TGTGCCAGCAGCTCGAGTCGGACAGGGAGCATGAACACTGAAGCTTTCTTT
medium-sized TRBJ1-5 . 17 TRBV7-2 CASSLYWGPDSNQPQHF TGTGCCAGCAGCTTATATTGGGGGCCTGATAGCAATCAGCCCCAGCATTTT
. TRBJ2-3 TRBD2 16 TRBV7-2 CASRRSGSPSTDTQYF TGTGCCAGCAGACGTAGCGGGAGCCCTAGCACAGATACGCAGTATTTT
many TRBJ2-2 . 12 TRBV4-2 CASSQNTGELFF TGTGCCAGCAGCCAGAACACCGGGGAGCTGTTTTTT
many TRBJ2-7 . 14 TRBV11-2 CASSLTETPYEQYF TGTGCCAGCAGCTTGACAGAGACTCCCTACGAGCAGTACTTC
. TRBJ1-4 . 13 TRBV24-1 CATSAGTFAKLFF TGTGCCACCAGTGCCGGGACCTTTGCAAAACTGTTTTTC
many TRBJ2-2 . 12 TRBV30 CAWRINTGELFF TGTGCCTGGAGAATAAACACCGGGGAGCTGTTTTTT
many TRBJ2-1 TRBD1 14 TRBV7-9 CASSPRDRFGEQFF TGTGCCAGCAGCCCCCGGGACAGGTTCGGTGAGCAGTTCTTC
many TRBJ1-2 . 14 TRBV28 CASSLDRALYGYTF TGTGCCAGCAGTTTGGATAGAGCGCTCTATGGCTACACCTTC
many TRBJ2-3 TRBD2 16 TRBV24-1 CATSDFLAGSTDTQYF TGTGCCACCAGTGATTTCTTAGCGGGGAGCACAGATACGCAGTATTTT
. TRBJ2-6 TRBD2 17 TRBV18 CASSPRLAGSGANVLTF TGTGCCAGCTCACCAAGGCTAGCGGGCTCTGGGGCCAACGTCCTGACTTTC
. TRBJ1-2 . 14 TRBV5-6 CASSLVRARARYTF TGTGCCAGCAGCTTGGTCCGGGCCAGGGCGCGCTACACCTTC
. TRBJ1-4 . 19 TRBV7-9 CASSPGISERTELHEKLFF TGTGCCAGCAGCCCGGGTATAAGCGAAAGGACAGAGTTACATGAAAAGCTGTTTTTT
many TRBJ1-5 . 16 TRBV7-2 CASSPGVSGGRQPQHF TGTGCCAGCAGCCCAGGGGTCTCAGGAGGAAGGCAGCCCCAGCATTTT
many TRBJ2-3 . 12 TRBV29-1 CSAQTSTDTQYF TGCAGCGCACAGACTAGCACAGATACGCAGTATTTT
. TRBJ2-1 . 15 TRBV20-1 CSARGDAVSYNEQFF TGCAGTGCTAGAGGGGACGCGGTATCCTACAATGAGCAGTTCTTC
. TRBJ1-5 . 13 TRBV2 CASSRPNGQPQHF TGTGCCAGCAGTAGACCAAACGGACAGCCCCAGCATTTT
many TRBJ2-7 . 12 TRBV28 CASSSIRYEQYF TGTGCCAGCAGTTCGATAAGGTACGAGCAGTACTTC
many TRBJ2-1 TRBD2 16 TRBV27 CASSWLAGVQLNEQFF TGTGCCAGCAGTTGGCTCGCGGGGGTTCAGCTAAATGAGCAGTTCTTC
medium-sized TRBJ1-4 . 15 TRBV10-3 CAISDYEGTNEKLFF TGTGCCATCAGTGATTACGAGGGCACTAATGAAAAACTGTTTTTT
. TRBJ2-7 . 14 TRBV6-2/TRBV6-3 CAGSYPDSHYEQYF TGTGCCGGCAGTTATCCCGACAGCCACTACGAGCAGTACTTC
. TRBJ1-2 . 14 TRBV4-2 CASSQEDRSYGYTF TGTGCCAGCAGCCAAGAGGACAGAAGCTATGGCTACACCTTC
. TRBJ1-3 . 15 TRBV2 CASSGPGVGGNTIYF TGTGCCAGCAGTGGACCAGGGGTAGGTGGAAACACCATATATTTT
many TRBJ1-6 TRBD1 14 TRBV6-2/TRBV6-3 CASRNRGISSPLHF TGTGCCAGCAGGAACAGGGGGATCAGTTCACCCCTCCACTTT
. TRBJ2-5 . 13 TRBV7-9 CASSLGEGETQYF TGTGCCAGCAGCTTAGGGGAAGGAGAGACCCAGTACTTC
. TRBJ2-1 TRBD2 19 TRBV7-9 CASSSLAGGLSPTYNEQFF TGTGCCAGCAGCTCCCTAGCGGGAGGACTCAGTCCTACGTACAATGAGCAGTTCTTC
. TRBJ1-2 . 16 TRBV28 CAGQGTRGNLRHGYTF TGTGCTGGCCAAGGGACCCGGGGCAACCTTAGGCACGGCTACACCTTC
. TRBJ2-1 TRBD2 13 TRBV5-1 CASSPTSVGEQFF TGCGCCAGCAGCCCGACTAGCGTTGGTGAGCAGTTCTTC
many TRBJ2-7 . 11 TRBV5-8 CASSLNTEQYF TGTGCCAGCAGCTTGAACACCGAGCAGTACTTC
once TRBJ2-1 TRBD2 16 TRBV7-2 CASTESGSGGAREQFF TGTGCCAGCACCGAATCTGGGAGCGGGGGGGCACGGGAGCAGTTCTTC
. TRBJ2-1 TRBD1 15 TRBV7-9 CASSLRQGAYSEQFF TGTGCCAGCAGCTTACGACAGGGGGCCTACAGTGAGCAGTTCTTC